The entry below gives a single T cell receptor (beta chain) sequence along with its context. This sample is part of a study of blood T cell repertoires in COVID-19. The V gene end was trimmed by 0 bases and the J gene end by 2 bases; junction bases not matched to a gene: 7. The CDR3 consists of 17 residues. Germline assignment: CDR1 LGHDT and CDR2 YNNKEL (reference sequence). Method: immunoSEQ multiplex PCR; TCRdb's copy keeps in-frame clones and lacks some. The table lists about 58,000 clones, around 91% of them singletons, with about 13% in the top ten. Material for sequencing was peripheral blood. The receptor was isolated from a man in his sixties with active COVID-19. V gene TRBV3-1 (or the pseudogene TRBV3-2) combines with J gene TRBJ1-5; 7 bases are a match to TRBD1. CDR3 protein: CASSQDHQGEGNQPQHF. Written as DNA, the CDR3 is TGTGCCAGCAGCCAAGACCATCAGGGGGAGGGCAATCAGCCCCAGCATTTT.